The clone carrying this T cell receptor beta chain appeared many times. Its antigen is currently unknown. The sample is drawn from a study of tumor-infiltrating lymphocytes in primary liver carcinoma. Findings and caveats of the study: No more than about 8-24% of top clones could be seen in all five tumor regions. Lower overlap was observed for tumor-adjacent and tumor-blood pairs relative to tumor region pairs.

The source material, about 20-30 mg of unsorted bulk tissue, was used to co-extract RNA and DNA. The authors made TCR beta cDNA from around 500 ng total RNA with a constant-region primer. Modified slightly, ARM-PCR produced TCR beta libraries over three nested multiplex PCR rounds. A C-beta reverse primer was combined with TRBV1-TRBV30 forward primers in the first two PCR rounds, and each round had approximately 10 cycles. TCRdb reprocessed the multiplex PCR reads via MiXCR and lists one record per CDR3 protein. The sample holds roughly 78,000 distinct CDR3 sequences; over 70% are singletons and the top ten take approximately 14%. After removal of 6 bases from V and 7 bases from J, the junction contained 6 bases not matched to a gene. The CDR3 extends over 14 amino acids. CDR1 and CDR2 from the germline V gene are MNHNS and SASEGT.

This rearrangement joins TRBV6-1 to TRBJ1-6; 7 bases match TRBD1. Source material: liver tumor tissue from sampling region 4. Subset here: tumor region T4, right-lateral pole. This TCR was sampled from a woman aged 55-69 years with primary liver carcinoma and hepatitis B virus infection. CDR3 amino acids: CASSTGTDNSPLHF. The CDR3 region has the DNA TGTGCCAGCAGCACCGGGACAGACAATTCACCCCTCCACTTT.